The next 25 T cell receptor beta chains were all read from a single sample in a study of blood T cell repertoires in COVID-19 (dated by TCRdb to about 2020). Library generation was performed with the immunoSEQ multiplex PCR assay. The clones in this table, taken by TCRdb from immuneACCESS, are in-frame only. Not every clone is retained; where verified, under half of the shortfall comes from an unresolved V gene, and the cause of the rest is unknown. The sample profile shows 250,000 to 350,000 clones; approximately 84% of them were found once. Of the sample, roughly 1.5% is held by the ten largest clones. The sequencing input was peripheral blood. The receptors were sampled from a human donor with COVID-19, enrolled during active disease. The donor label of this sample is uncertain.

The chain is built from TRBV2 and TRBJ1-1; 10 positions agree with TRBD1. The CDR3 has 17 amino acids. Germline CDR1 is SNHLY and CDR2 is FYNNEI. Trimming at V came to 0 bases and at J to 4 bases, leaving 8 bases not matched to a gene. The CDR3 bases are TGTGCCAGCAGTGAAGCGCTAGGACAGGGGGATGGCACTGAAGCTTTCTTT. It encodes CASSEALGQGDGTEAFF.

The chain recombines TRBV6-6 with TRBJ2-5; tentative D call: TRBD1 (5 bases). CDR1 and CDR2 from the germline V gene are MNHNY and SVGAGI (reference sequence). The CDR3 totals 14 residues. The V end was cut by 2 bases, the J end by 4 bases, with 11 bases between. The CDR3 DNA reads TGTGCCAGCAGTTACACGCCTAGGGGAGAGACCCAGTACTTC. Protein product: CASSYTPRGETQYF.

The chain uses TRBV28 and TRBJ2-7; 11 bases match TRBD2. With 6 bases clipped from V and 3 bases from J, the junction kept 7 bases outside the gene matches. The CDR3 covers 15 residues. Per the germline V gene, CDR1 is MDHEN and CDR2 is SYDVKM. In nucleotides, the CDR3 is TGTGCCAGCAGCCCGGGACTAGCGGTTCGCTACGAGCAGTACTTC. It yields the protein CASSPGLAVRYEQYF.

The rearrangement joins TRBV18 to TRBJ1-2; 7 nucleotides align to TRBD1. CDR3 length: 14 amino acids. Germline-derived CDR1 and CDR2 are KGHSH and LQKENI. The V segment lost 5 bases and the J segment 5 bases; nucleotides outside the gene matches: 8. The CDR3 DNA reads as TGTGCCAGCTCAGACAGGGCAGGGGATTATGGCTACACCTTC. Translation gives CASSDRAGDYGYTF.

The chain is built from TRBV29-1 and TRBJ1-2; D might be TRBD1 (5 bases). V lost 8 bases to trimming and J lost 3 bases, with 13 bases between them. Germline V gene lookup returns CDR1 SQVTM and CDR2 ANQGSEA. The CDR3 runs 12 residues. CDR3 loop: CSSEGLHYGYTF. CDR3 nucleotide sequence: TGCAGCTCAGAGGGACTACACTATGGCTACACCTTC. The full variable domain, with the rest looked up from reference TRBV29-1 and TRBJ1-2, is SAVISQKPSRDICQRGTSLTIQCQVDSQVTMMFWYRQQPGQSLTLIATANQGSEATYESGFVIDKFPISRPNLTFSTLTVSNMSPEDSSIYLCSSEGLHYGYTFGSGTRLTVV.

The count of this clone is one. The chain is built from TRBV9 and TRBJ2-2, with 8 positions matching TRBD2. CDR3 size: 14 residues. CDR1 SGDLS and CDR2 YYNGEE come from the germline V gene. V dropped 0 bases and J dropped 6; count of bases not matched to a gene: 1. CDR3 in amino acids: CASSVASGPGELFF. CDR3 sequence (DNA): TGTGCCAGCAGCGTAGCTAGCGGGCCCGGGGAGCTGTTTTTT.

The chain is built from TRBV19 and TRBJ1-5; D unresolved. V lost 6 bases and J 4 bases, leaving 13 bases between the germline ends. Looked up from germline, CDR1 is LNHDA and CDR2 is SQIVND (reference sequence). The CDR3 has 14 amino acids. The CDR3 is CASRAGRTNQPQHF. CDR3 nucleotide sequence: TGTGCCAGTAGAGCGGGCAGAACAAATCAGCCCCAGCATTTT.

The V gene is TRBV7-9, the J gene TRBJ1-1, with 11 bases aligning to TRBD1. J gave up 5 bases and V 5 bases, and 10 bases lay outside the gene matches. Per the germline V gene, CDR1 is SEHNR and CDR2 is FQNEAQ (reference sequence). This CDR3 contains 16 residues. CDR3: CASSARTGGLGTEAFF. CDR3 DNA: TGTGCCAGCAGCGCCCGGACAGGGGGCCTGGGGACTGAAGCTTTCTTT.

The CDR3 sequence is CASSVLAGDTGELFF. The CDR3 nucleotides read TGTGCCAGCAGTGTTCTAGCGGGAGACACCGGGGAGCTGTTTTTT. The chain combines TRBV2 with TRBJ2-2; 10 nucleotides line up with TRBD2. Germline assignment: CDR1 SNHLY and CDR2 FYNNEI. The CDR3 loop spans 15 amino acids. V shed 4 bases and J 3 bases; nucleotides not matched to a gene: 2.

The rearrangement uses TRBV7-9 and TRBJ2-3, with 8 positions matching TRBD1. Germline-derived CDR1 and CDR2 are SEHNR and FQNEAQ (reference sequence). Unmatched junction bases numbered 3, after V lost 6 bases and J lost 4 bases. The CDR3 contains 13 residues. The CDR3 reads CASRRQGSDTQYF. Written as DNA, the CDR3 is TGTGCCAGCAGGCGACAGGGGTCAGATACGCAGTATTTT.

The rearrangement links TRBV9 to TRBJ2-1; D is perhaps TRBD2 (5 bases). Germline CDR1 is SGDLS and CDR2 is YYNGEE. V dropped 3 bases and J dropped 4 bases, with 11 bases sitting between them. The CDR3 is made up of 14 amino acids. The CDR3 coding sequence is TGTGCCAGCAGCGCTCGGACTGGATACAATGAGCAGTTCTTC. This codes for CASSARTGYNEQFF.

The rearrangement uses TRBV4-1 and TRBJ1-5, with unresolved D. CDR1 and CDR2 from the germline V gene are MGHRA and YSYEKL. The V gene lost 3 bases and the J gene lost 3 bases, with 12 bases spanning the gap. CDR3 length equals 15 residues. CDR3 nucleotides: TGCGCCAGCAGCCACGGCGCGGAGGCCAATCAGCCCCAGCATTTT. Translation: CASSHGAEANQPQHF.

V gene TRBV7-2 combines with J gene TRBJ2-7; D is uncertain. The ends were cut back, 1 base at V and 6 bases at J, with 19 bases in the middle. CDR3 length: 16 residues. CDR1 and CDR2 from the germline V gene are SGHTA and FQGNSA. CDR3 sequence: CASSLDRSYRGTEQYF. The DNA of the CDR3 is TGTGCCAGCAGCTTAGATCGTAGCTACCGAGGTACCGAGCAGTACTTC.

The V and J genes are TRBV3-1 (or the pseudogene TRBV3-2) and TRBJ2-1; 7 nucleotides match TRBD1. Losses at the gene ends were 7 bases for V and 4 bases for J; bases not matched to a gene: 7. CDR1 is LGHDT and CDR2 is YNNKEL in the germline V gene (reference sequence). This CDR3 region has 14 residues. CDR3 in amino acids: CASTPGQQYNEQFF. The CDR3 DNA reads TGTGCCAGCACCCCGGGACAGCAGTACAATGAGCAGTTCTTC.

The CDR3 region is CASRNSMRGTDTQYF. The CDR3, as DNA: TGTGCCAGTAGAAATAGCATGAGGGGCACAGATACGCAGTATTTT. The chain combines TRBV19 with TRBJ2-3; D possibly corresponds to TRBD2 (5 bases). V shed 6 bases and J shed 1 base, with 14 bases lying between them. The germline gives CDR1 LNHDA, CDR2 SQIVND (reference sequence). The CDR3 covers 15 residues.

V usage is TRBV4-1 and J usage is TRBJ2-7; 11 positions match TRBD2. Germline assignment: CDR1 MGHRA and CDR2 YSYEKL. Trimming took 1 base from V and 3 from J; bases not matched to a gene: 8. CDR3 length: 17 amino acids. The DNA of the CDR3 is TGCGCCAGCAGCCAAGCTTCTAGCGGGAGGTATTTCTACGAGCAGTACTTC. Its protein product is CASSQASSGRYFYEQYF.

CDR3 sequence: CSVSTGWDTEAFF. CDR3 DNA sequence: TGCAGCGTCTCGACAGGATGGGACACTGAAGCTTTCTTT. This chain uses TRBV29-1 with TRBJ1-1; TRBD1 is a possible D gene (6 bases). Germline V gene data show CDR1 as SQVTM and CDR2 as ANQGSEA. This CDR3 comprises 13 residues. With 6 bases removed from V and 3 bases from J, the gap between germline ends came to 14 bases.

The rearrangement joins TRBV11-3 to TRBJ2-1; 8 bases are shared with TRBD2. Per germline, CDR1 SGHNT and CDR2 YENEEA. This CDR3 has 15 amino acids. V lost 3 bases, J lost 10 bases, and 11 bases stayed unmatched. The CDR3 here is CASSFSGTPNEEQFF. The CDR3 DNA follows: TGTGCCAGCAGCTTTAGCGGGACACCCAATGAGGAGCAGTTCTTC. The full variable domain, in which reference TRBV11-3 and TRBJ2-1 provide the parts outside the CDR3, is EAGVVQSPRYKIIEKKQPVAFWCNPISGHNTLYWYLQNLGQGPELLIRYENEEAVDDSQLPKDRFSAERLKGVDSTLKIQPAELGDSAVYLCASSFSGTPNEEQFFGPGTRLTVL.

The V and J genes are TRBV7-9 and TRBJ2-1, with a weak D call TRBD2 (6 bases). The V end lost 0 bases, the J end lost 6 bases, and 9 bases lay between the germline ends. In germline, CDR1 is SEHNR, CDR2 FQNEAQ (reference sequence). CDR3 length equals 14 residues. This chain's CDR3 is CASSLALAVNEQFF. CDR3 bases: TGTGCCAGCAGCTTAGCCTTAGCGGTCAATGAGCAGTTCTTC.

With regard to this clone: The same CDR3 is also encoded by other DNA sequences in this sample. V and J are TRBV28 and TRBJ1-5, with a tentative D call TRBD1 (6 bases). The CDR3 is made up of 15 amino acids. Germline CDR1 is MDHEN and CDR2 is SYDVKM. The V gene lost 2 bases and the J gene lost 2 bases, with 10 bases spanning the gap. CDR3 amino acids: CASSLLRGGNQPQHF. The CDR3 region has the DNA TGTGCCAGCAGTTTACTCAGGGGAGGCAATCAGCCCCAGCATTTT. Complete variable domain (other parts from reference TRBV28 and TRBJ1-5): DVKVTQSSRYLVKRTGEKVFLECVQDMDHENMFWYRQDPGLGLRLIYFSYDVKMKEKGDIPEGYSVSREKKERFSLILESASTNQTSMYLCASSLLRGGNQPQHFGDGTRLSIL.

CDR3 DNA sequence: TGTGCCATCAGTGAAAGGGGGCACACCATATATTTT. It specifies CAISERGHTIYF. The chain joins TRBV10-3 to TRBJ1-3, with 7 bases aligning to TRBD1. The CDR3 spans 12 residues. Germline CDR1 is ENHRY and CDR2 is SYGVKD. J gave up 8 bases and V 3 bases, and 1 base lay outside the gene matches.

The J gene is TRBJ2-1, the V gene TRBV24-1; D perhaps matches TRBD2 (5 bases). Germline V CDR1 and CDR2: KGHDR, SFDVKD. Trimming pared 2 bases from V and 5 bases from J, leaving 9 bases between. This CDR3 comprises 14 residues. The CDR3 DNA sequence: TGTGCCACCAGTGATTCCGGGATACACAATGAGCAGTTCTTC. Translating gives CATSDSGIHNEQFF.

V is TRBV7-8 and J is TRBJ2-7, with a tentative D call TRBD2 (6 bases). CDR3 size: 15 residues. Germline CDR1 is SGHVS and CDR2 is FQNEAQ. V lost 1 base and J 1 base, leaving 11 bases between the germline ends. CDR3 DNA sequence: TGTGCCAGCAGCTTAGGGCTAGCGCTATCCTACGAGCAGTACTTC. Translated, it gives CASSLGLALSYEQYF.

The J gene is TRBJ2-7, the V gene TRBV28, with 8 bases identical to TRBD1. CDR1 is MDHEN and CDR2 is SYDVKM in the germline V gene. CDR3 length equals 14 residues. J gave up 7 bases and V 6 bases, and 11 bases lay outside the gene matches. This chain's CDR3 is CASSHQGAQGEQYF. The CDR3 nucleotides read TGTGCCAGCAGCCACCAGGGGGCGCAGGGAGAGCAGTACTTC.

This sequence joins TRBV3-1 (or the pseudogene TRBV3-2) and TRBJ2-3, with 7 bases that match TRBD2. This CDR3 spans 16 amino acids. CDR1 is LGHDT, CDR2 YNNKEL, per germline (reference sequence). With V trimmed by 0 bases and J by 2 bases, 5 bases remained unmatched. The CDR3 reads CASSQDASGDTDTQYF. CDR3 nucleotide sequence: TGTGCCAGCAGCCAAGATGCAAGCGGGGACACAGATACGCAGTATTTT.